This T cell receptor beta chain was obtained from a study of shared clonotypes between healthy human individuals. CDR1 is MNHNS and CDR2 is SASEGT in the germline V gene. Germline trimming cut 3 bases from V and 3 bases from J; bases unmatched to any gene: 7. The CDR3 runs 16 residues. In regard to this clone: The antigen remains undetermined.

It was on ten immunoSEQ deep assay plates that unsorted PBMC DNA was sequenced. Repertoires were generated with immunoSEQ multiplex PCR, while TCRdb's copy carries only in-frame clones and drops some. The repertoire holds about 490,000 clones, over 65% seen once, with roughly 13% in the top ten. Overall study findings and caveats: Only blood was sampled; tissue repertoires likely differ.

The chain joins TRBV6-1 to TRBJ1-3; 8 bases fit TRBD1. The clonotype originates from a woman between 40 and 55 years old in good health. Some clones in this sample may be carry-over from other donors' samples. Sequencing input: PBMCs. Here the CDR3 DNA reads TGTGCCAGCAGTGACGTGGGACAGGTTAATGGAAACACCATATATTTT. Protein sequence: CASSDVGQVNGNTIYF.